This T cell receptor (beta chain) emerged from a study of breast tumors, draining lymph nodes, adjacent tissues. CDR1 is SEHNR and CDR2 is FQNEAQ in the germline V gene (reference sequence). The CDR3 runs 15 residues. TCRdb re-analysed the multiplex PCR reads in MiXCR, keeping a single row per CDR3 protein. This sample carries approximately 120,000 distinct CDR3 sequences, roughly 20% of them seen once, and the ten largest clones take about 2.2%. On this clonotype: One end of the junction fails to match germline, which may point to a read error.

Axillary draining lymph nodes of breast cancer patients supplied the node samples. The chain recombines TRBV7-9 with TRBJ2-2, with D possibly matching TRBD2 (6 bases). The TCR was taken from a female donor with breast cancer. Some clones in this sample may be carry-over from other donors' samples. Sequencing was performed on axillary lymph node tissue. The DNA for the CDR3 is TGTGCCAGTAGCTTAGTCGGGGGTGGCACCAGGGAGCTGTTTTTT. The encoded protein is CASSLVGGGTRELFF.